The TCR beta chain under discussion was sequenced for a study of vaccination and CD4 T cells after COVID-19. Background on the study: Six men and four women formed the convalescents, two being Hispanic. Across the group, participants received two doses of either BNT162b2 or mRNA-1273 vaccine. Each post-COVID sample was drawn after diagnosis, and the median interval was 101 days (range 35 to 161).

This CDR3 spans 16 amino acids. The germline V gene encodes CDR1 SGHTA and CDR2 FQGNSA. V lost 3 bases, J lost 1 base, and 10 bases lay in between. One entry per CDR3 protein, called by TCRdb with MiXCR from the PCR reads. The sample holds 25,000 to 35,000 distinct CDR3 sequences, roughly 50% seen once. Time point given: late sampling 161 to 241 days after vaccination in three convalescent patients. The material was CD4+ T cells from blood, obtained about 7 months after SARS-CoV-2 vaccination. V usage is TRBV7-2 and J usage is TRBJ2-6; D ambiguous. The TCR originated in a human donor who had recovered from COVID-19. CDR3 loop: CASSFPFASGANVLTF. In nucleotides, the CDR3 is TGTGCCAGCAGCTTTCCCTTTGCTTCTGGGGCCAACGTCCTGACTTTC.